This passage covers 18 T cell receptor beta chains from one sample sequenced in a study of monozygotic twins with inflammatory bowel disease. After re-calling the 5' RACE reads, TCRdb lists one entry per CDR3 protein, DNA absent. The table for this sample gives a few hundred thousand distinct CDR3 sequences. The sequenced material came from blood. These TCRs come from a human donor with ulcerative colitis or Crohn's disease, or a healthy co-twin of an affected twin (not recorded which).

The rearrangement links TRBV29-1 to TRBJ2-5; the D call of TRBD1 rests on TCRdb alone, since no DNA is present to check it. CDR1 SQVTM and CDR2 ANQGSEA come from the germline V gene. This CDR3 has 13 amino acids. The CDR3 loop is CSVETQRGETQYF.

The CDR3 region is CASSVIQGTGFYEQYF. This chain links TRBV5-1 with TRBJ2-7; with no DNA, the TCRdb D assignment of TRBD1 cannot be verified. Germline CDR1 and CDR2: SGHRS and YFSETQ. The CDR3 runs to 16 residues. Full variable domain (rest looked up from reference TRBV5-1 and TRBJ2-7): KAGVTQTPRYLIKTRGQQVTLSCSPISGHRSVSWYQQTPGQGLQFLFEYFSETQRNKGNFPGRFSGRQFSNSRSEMNVSTLELGDSALYLCASSVIQGTGFYEQYFGPGTRLTVT.

The CDR3 loop reads CSARAGVRVRTDTQYF. This chain connects TRBV20-1 to TRBJ2-3; the TCRdb call, TRBD2, lacks DNA for checking. The CDR3 covers 16 residues. CDR1 is DFQATT and CDR2 is SNEGSKA in the germline V gene (reference sequence).

J is TRBJ2-5 and V is TRBV27; TCRdb outputs TRBD2, but without DNA this stays unchecked. Per germline, CDR1 MNHEY and CDR2 SMNVEV (reference sequence). CDR3 length: 16 amino acids. This chain's CDR3 is CASRRLAGGPQETQYF.

The chain joins TRBV7-9 to TRBJ2-4. The germline gives CDR1 SEHNR, CDR2 FQNEAQ (reference sequence). The CDR3 spans 15 residues. The CDR3 sequence is CASSLVPQSLDIQYF. Variable domain in full (rest from reference TRBV7-9 and TRBJ2-4): DTGVSQNPRHKITKRGQNVTFRCDPISEHNRLYWYRQTLGQGPEFLTYFQNEAQLEKSRLLSDRFSAERPKGSFSTLEIQRTEQGDSAMYLCASSLVPQSLDIQYFGAGTRLSVL.

V is TRBV28 and J is TRBJ2-1; as DNA is missing, the TRBD2 call by TCRdb cannot be tested. CDR3 length: 19 residues. Germline CDR1 MDHEN, CDR2 SYDVKM. The CDR3 region is CASSSTGTSGGGSYNEQFF.

This chain joins TRBV5-1 and TRBJ1-1; the D call from TCRdb, TRBD1, cannot be confirmed without DNA. This CDR3 has 15 residues. Germline loops: CDR1 SGHRS, CDR2 YFSETQ. Here the CDR3 reads CASSRSGFGNTEAFF.

The chain joins TRBV20-1 to TRBJ1-1; TCRdb selects TRBD1, and the lack of DNA leaves this call unchecked. Germline V CDR1 and CDR2: DFQATT, SNEGSKA (reference sequence). This CDR3 has 13 amino acids. CDR3 residues: CSAARGRNTEAFF.

This chain connects TRBV6-6 to TRBJ2-3. Germline V CDR1 and CDR2: MNHNY, SVGAGI (reference sequence). The CDR3 runs 13 residues. Here the CDR3 reads CASTSPQIYYLYF.

The gene calls are TRBV4-2 and TRBJ2-7; with no DNA, the TCRdb D assignment of TRBD1 cannot be verified. The CDR3 has 16 amino acids. Germline-derived CDR1 and CDR2 are LGHNA and YNFKEQ. Here the CDR3 reads CASSQEAGQGAYEQYF.

The V gene is TRBV20-1, the J gene TRBJ2-6. CDR1 is DFQATT, CDR2 SNEGSKA, per germline (reference sequence). This CDR3 has 15 residues. CDR3 in amino acids: CSALARTAGANVLTF.

The chain combines TRBV15 with TRBJ1-6; TCRdb's D call, TRBD1, is unchecked because there is no DNA. CDR1 LNHNV and CDR2 YYDKDF come from the germline V gene (reference sequence). The CDR3 sequence is 14 residues long. The CDR3 sequence is CATSTPASGSPLHF.

V and J are TRBV4-1 and TRBJ2-7; without DNA, the TCRdb call of TRBD1 cannot be checked. The CDR3 is 14 amino acids. The germline gives CDR1 MGHRA, CDR2 YSYEKL. CDR3 sequence reads: CASSSGQREYEQYF.

The chain uses TRBV4-1 and TRBJ1-2; TCRdb lists TRBD1, though no DNA is available to test this call. Germline CDR1 is MGHRA and CDR2 is YSYEKL. The CDR3 contains 16 residues. The CDR3 is CASSQVGSGILYGYTF.

The chain links TRBV3-1 to TRBJ1-3; TCRdb picks TRBD1, but there is no DNA to check that call. CDR3 length equals 15 residues. The V gene's germline CDR1 is LGHDT and CDR2 YNNKEL (reference sequence). This CDR3 reads CASSPHEGSGNTIYF. Full variable domain (rest looked up from reference TRBV3-1 and TRBJ1-3): DTAVSQTPKYLVTQMGNDKSIKCEQNLGHDTMYWYKQDSKKFLKIMFSYNNKELIINETVPNRFSPKSPDKAHLNLHINSLELGDSAVYFCASSPHEGSGNTIYFGEGSWLTVV.

This chain uses TRBV7-2 with TRBJ1-6; checking the TCRdb D call of TRBD1 is not possible without DNA. Germline CDR1 is SGHTA and CDR2 is FQGNSA. The CDR3 extends over 15 amino acids. CDR3 region: CASRIQGLTNSPLHF.

The chain carries TRBV4-2 and TRBJ2-5; checking the TCRdb D call of TRBD1 is not possible without DNA. The CDR3 runs to 18 residues. Germline V gene lookup returns CDR1 LGHNA and CDR2 YNFKEQ. CDR3 protein: CASSQRYPQDRVQETQYF.

The CDR3 reads CASSPRRSSGTNTEAFF. The chain employs TRBV7-2 and TRBJ1-1. From germline, CDR1 is SGHTA and CDR2 FQGNSA. This CDR3 contains 17 residues.